This TCR beta chain was found in a study of T-cell memory formation after mild COVID-19. TCRdb re-called the 5' RACE reads through MiXCR, storing one row per CDR3 protein. The table lists about 340,000 distinct CDR3 sequences, over 20% of them singletons. Sequencing was done on a sample of PBMCs or a T cell subset sorted from them (not recorded which). The receptor's source is an adult woman who had mild COVID-19 (a few samples of this study predate the infection). Cell type and time point are not known.

CDR3 sequence reads: CASSQEKYSSTDTQYF. The CDR3, as DNA: TGTGCCAGCAGCCAAGAAAAATACTCTAGCACAGATACGCAGTATTTT. The chain carries TRBV3-1 and TRBJ2-3; D ambiguous. Deletions cut 0 bases from V and 0 bases from J, with 10 bases between. CDR1 and CDR2 from the germline V gene are LGHDT and YNNKEL (reference sequence). The CDR3 spans 16 residues.